This TCR beta chain was sequenced during a study of cytomegalovirus exposure and HLA in healthy donors. Germline CDR1 is SGHDT and CDR2 is YYEEEE. Trimming left V 4 bases short and J 3 bases short, with 14 bases between. The CDR3 is 14 amino acids. The PCR made use of 60 Vbeta and 13 Jbeta primers. TCRdb keeps only in-frame clones here, not all; method: immunoSEQ multiplex PCR. Of around 130,000 clones detected, roughly four fifths appear once; the ten largest clones hold about 1.8%. The receptor was derived from a man aged 40-49 years in good health and CMV-seronegative. The specimen was PBMCs. V gene TRBV5-6 combines with J gene TRBJ2-7; TRBD1 is a possible D gene (6 bases). Here the CDR3 reads CASSDSGADYEQYF. For the CDR3, the DNA is TGTGCCAGCAGCGACTCAGGGGCCGACTACGAGCAGTACTTC.